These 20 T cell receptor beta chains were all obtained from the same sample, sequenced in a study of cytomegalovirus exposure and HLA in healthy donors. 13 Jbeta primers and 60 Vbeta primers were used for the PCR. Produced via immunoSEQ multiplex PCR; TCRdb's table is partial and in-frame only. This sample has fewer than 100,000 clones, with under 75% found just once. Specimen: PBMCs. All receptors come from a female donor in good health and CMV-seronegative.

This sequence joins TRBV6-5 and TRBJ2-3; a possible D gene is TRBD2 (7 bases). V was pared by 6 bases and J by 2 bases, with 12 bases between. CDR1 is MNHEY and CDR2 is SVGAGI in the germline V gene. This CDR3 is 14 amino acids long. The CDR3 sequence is CASRGGRYTDTQYF. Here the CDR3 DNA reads TGTGCCAGCAGGGGGGGGCGCTACACAGATACGCAGTATTTT.

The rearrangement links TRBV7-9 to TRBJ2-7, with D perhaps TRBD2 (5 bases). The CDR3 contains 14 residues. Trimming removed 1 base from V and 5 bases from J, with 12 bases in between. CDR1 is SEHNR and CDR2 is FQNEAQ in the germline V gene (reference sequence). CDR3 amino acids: CASSLDGSGDEQYF. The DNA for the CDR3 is TGTGCCAGCAGCTTAGACGGCAGCGGCGACGAGCAGTACTTC.

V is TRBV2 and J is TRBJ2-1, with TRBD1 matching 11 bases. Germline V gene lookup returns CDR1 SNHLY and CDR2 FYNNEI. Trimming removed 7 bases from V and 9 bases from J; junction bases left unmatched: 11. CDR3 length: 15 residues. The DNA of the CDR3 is TGTGCCAGCACCCTGGGGACAGGGGGTTCTTCTGAGCAGTTCTTC. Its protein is CASTLGTGGSSEQFF.

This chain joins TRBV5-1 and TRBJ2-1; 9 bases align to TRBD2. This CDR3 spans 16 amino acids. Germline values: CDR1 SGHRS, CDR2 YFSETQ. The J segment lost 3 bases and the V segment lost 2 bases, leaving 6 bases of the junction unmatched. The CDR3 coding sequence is TGCGCCAGCAGCTTACCCTTAGCGGGGGTCTACAATGAGCAGTTCTTC. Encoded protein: CASSLPLAGVYNEQFF.

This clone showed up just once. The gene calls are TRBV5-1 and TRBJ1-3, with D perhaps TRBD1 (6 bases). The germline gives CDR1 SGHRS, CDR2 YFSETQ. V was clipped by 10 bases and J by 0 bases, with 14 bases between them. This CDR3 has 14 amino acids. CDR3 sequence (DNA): TGCGCCGGCCACACAGGGAACTCTGGAAACACCATATATTTT. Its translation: CAGHTGNSGNTIYF. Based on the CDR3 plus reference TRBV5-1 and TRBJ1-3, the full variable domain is KAGVTQTPRYLIKTRGQQVTLSCSPISGHRSVSWYQQTPGQGLQFLFEYFSETQRNKGNFPGRFSGRQFSNSRSEMNVSTLELGDSALYLCAGHTGNSGNTIYFGEGSWLTVV.

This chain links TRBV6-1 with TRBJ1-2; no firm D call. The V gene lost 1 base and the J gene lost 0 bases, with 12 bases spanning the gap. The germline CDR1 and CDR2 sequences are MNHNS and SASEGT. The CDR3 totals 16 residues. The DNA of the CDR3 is TGTGCCAGCAGTGAAGAACCCGTGGCAGCTAACTATGGCTACACCTTC. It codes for CASSEEPVAANYGYTF.

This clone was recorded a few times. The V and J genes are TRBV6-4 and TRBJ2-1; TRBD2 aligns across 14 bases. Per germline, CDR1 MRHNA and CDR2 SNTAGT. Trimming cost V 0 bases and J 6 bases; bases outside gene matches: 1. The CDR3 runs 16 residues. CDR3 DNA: TGTGCCAGCAGTGACTCGGGGACTAGCGGGAGCAATGAGCAGTTCTTC. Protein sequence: CASSDSGTSGSNEQFF.

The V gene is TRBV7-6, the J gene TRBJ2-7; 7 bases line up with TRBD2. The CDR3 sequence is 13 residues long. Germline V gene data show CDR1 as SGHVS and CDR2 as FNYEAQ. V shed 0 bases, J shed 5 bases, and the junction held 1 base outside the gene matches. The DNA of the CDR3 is TGTGCCAGCAGCTTAGCGCGGGGGAACGAGCAGTACTTC. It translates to CASSLARGNEQYF.

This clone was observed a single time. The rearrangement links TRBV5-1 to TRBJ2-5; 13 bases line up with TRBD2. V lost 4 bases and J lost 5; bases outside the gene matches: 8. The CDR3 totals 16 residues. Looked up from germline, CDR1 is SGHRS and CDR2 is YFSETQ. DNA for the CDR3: TGCGCCAGCAGCGACGGGACTAGCGGGGTGTGGGAGACCCAGTACTTC. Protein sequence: CASSDGTSGVWETQYF.

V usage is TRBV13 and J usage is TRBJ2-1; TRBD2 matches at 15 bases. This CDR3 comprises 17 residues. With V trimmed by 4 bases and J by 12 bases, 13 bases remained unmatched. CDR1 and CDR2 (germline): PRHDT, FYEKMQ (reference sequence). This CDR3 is CASSSGLAGGVSRRQFF. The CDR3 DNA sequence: TGTGCCAGCAGCTCGGGACTAGCGGGAGGCGTTTCTCGACGGCAGTTCTTC.

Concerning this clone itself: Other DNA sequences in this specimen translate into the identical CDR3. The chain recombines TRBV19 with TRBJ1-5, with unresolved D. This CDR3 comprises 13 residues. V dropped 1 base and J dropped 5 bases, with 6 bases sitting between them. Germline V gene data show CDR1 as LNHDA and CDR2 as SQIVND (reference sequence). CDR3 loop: CASSIARDQPQHF. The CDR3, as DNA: TGTGCCAGTAGTATAGCGCGGGATCAGCCCCAGCATTTT.

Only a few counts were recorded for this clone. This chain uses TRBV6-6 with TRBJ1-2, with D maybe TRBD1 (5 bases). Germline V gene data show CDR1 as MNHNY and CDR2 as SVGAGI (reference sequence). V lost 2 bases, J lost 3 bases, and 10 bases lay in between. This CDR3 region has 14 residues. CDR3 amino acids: CASSYGEGHYGYTF. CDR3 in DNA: TGTGCCAGCAGTTACGGGGAGGGGCACTATGGCTACACCTTC.

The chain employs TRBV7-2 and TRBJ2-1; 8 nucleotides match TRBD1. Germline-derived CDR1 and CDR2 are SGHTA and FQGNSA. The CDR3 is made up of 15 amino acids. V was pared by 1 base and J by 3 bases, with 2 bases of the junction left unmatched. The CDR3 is CASSLGQGNYNEQFF. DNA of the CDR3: TGTGCCAGCAGCTTAGGACAGGGGAACTACAATGAGCAGTTCTTC.

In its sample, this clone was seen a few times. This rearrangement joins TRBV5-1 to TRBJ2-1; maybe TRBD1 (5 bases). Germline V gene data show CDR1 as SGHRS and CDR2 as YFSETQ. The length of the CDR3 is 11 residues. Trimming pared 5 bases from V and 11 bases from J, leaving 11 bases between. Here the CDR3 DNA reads TGCGCCAGCAGTAAAAGACAGCAGCAGTTCTTC. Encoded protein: CASSKRQQQFF.

In nucleotides, the CDR3 is TGTGCCAGCATAGGGGTGCTTGGAAACACCATATATTTT. It is translated as CASIGVLGNTIYF. This chain links TRBV6-1 with TRBJ1-3, with D possibly being TRBD1 (5 bases). CDR3 length: 13 residues. Germline CDR1 is MNHNS and CDR2 is SASEGT. V was shortened by 7 bases and J by 3 bases, with 10 bases between the two germline ends.

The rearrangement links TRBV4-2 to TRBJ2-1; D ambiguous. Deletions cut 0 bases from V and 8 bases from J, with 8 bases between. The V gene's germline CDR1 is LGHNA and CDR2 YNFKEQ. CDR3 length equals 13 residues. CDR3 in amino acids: CASSQDVYYEQFF. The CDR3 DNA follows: TGTGCCAGCAGCCAAGATGTGTATTATGAGCAGTTCTTC.

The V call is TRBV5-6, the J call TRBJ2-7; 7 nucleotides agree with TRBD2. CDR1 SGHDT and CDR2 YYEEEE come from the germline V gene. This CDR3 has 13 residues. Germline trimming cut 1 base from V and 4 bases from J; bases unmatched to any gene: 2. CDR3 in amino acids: CASSLSGGYEQYF. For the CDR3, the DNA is TGTGCCAGCAGCTTGTCGGGGGGTTACGAGCAGTACTTC. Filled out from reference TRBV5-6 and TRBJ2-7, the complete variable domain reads DAGVTQSPTHLIKTRGQQVTLRCSPKSGHDTVSWYQQALGQGPQFIFQYYEEEERQRGNFPDRFSGHQFPNYSSELNVNALLLGDSALYLCASSLSGGYEQYFGPGTRLTVT.

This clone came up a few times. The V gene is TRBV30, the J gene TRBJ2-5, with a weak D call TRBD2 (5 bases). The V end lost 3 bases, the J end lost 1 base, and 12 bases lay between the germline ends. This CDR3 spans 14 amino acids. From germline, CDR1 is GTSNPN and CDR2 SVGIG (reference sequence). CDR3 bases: TGTGCCTGGAGGATGGGAGAGGCCCAAGAGACCCAGTACTTC. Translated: CAWRMGEAQETQYF.

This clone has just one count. CDR3 DNA: TGCGCCAGCAGCCAAGAGGCCAGGATTAATGAAAAACTGTTTTTT. Translating it yields CASSQEARINEKLFF. This rearrangement joins TRBV4-1 to TRBJ1-4; D is ambiguous. V shed 0 bases and J shed 4 bases, with 9 bases lying between them. This CDR3 region has 15 residues. Germline CDR1 and CDR2: MGHRA and YSYEKL.

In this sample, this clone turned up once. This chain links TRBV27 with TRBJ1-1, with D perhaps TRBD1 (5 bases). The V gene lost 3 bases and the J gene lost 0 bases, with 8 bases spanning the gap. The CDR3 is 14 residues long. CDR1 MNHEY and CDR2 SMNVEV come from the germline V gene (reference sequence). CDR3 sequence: CASSLGLVNTEAFF. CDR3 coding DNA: TGTGCCAGCAGTTTGGGACTGGTGAACACTGAAGCTTTCTTT.